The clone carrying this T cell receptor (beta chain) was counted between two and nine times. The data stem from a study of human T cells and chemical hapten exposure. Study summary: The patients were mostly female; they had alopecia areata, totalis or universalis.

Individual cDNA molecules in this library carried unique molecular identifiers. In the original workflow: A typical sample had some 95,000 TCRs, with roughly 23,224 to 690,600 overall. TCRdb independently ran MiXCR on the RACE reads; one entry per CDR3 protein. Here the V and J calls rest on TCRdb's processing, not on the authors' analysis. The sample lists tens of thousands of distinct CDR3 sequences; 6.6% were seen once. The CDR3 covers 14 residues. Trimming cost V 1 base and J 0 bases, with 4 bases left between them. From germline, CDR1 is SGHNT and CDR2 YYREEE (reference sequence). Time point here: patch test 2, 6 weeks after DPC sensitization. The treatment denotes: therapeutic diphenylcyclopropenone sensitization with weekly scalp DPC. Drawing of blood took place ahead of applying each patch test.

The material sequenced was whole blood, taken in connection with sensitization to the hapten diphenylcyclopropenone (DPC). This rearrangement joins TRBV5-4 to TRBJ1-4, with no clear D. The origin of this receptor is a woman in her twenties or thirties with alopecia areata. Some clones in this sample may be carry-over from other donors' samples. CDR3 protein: CASSLWATNEKLFF. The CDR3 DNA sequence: TGTGCCAGCAGCTTGTGGGCAACTAATGAAAAACTGTTTTTT.